The 19 T cell receptor beta chains listed next were all sequenced from one sample in a study of human T cells and chemical hapten exposure (dated by TCRdb to the early 2020s). The time point label for this specimen denotes: pre-sensitization, week 0. Taken with the paper, the label for treatment or condition translates to: therapeutic diphenylcyclopropenone sensitization with weekly scalp DPC. Libraries were built with RACE. The reads were generated on a NextSeq 500. TCRdb reworked the public reads: Q25 trimming with fastp, MiXCR clone assembly, productive beta chains retained. Each entry is one CDR3 protein sequence, shown with its most common DNA and genes. The sample records over 300,000 distinct CDR3 sequences, approximately 5% of which are singletons. About 2.5% of the sample is in the top ten clones. The material was whole blood, obtained in connection with sensitization to the hapten diphenylcyclopropenone (DPC). These receptors were collected from a woman in her fifties or sixties with alopecia areata. Some clones in this sample may be carry-over from other donors' samples.

This clonotype was detected many times. The chain uses TRBV29-1 and TRBJ2-1; 15 bases map to TRBD2. The CDR3 spans 15 residues. The germline V gene has CDR1 SQVTM and CDR2 ANQGSEA. V was clipped by 3 bases and J by 7 bases; unmatched bases: 4. As DNA, the CDR3 is TGCAGCGTTGAGTTTGGACTAGCGGGAGGGAATGAGCAGTTCTTC. This encodes CSVEFGLAGGNEQFF.

This chain connects TRBV10-3 to TRBJ1-2, with D perhaps TRBD1 (6 bases). V was cut by 6 bases and J by 3 bases, with 14 bases left in between. CDR1 is ENHRY and CDR2 is SYGVKD in the germline V gene. This CDR3 is built from 14 residues. CDR3 DNA sequence: TGTGCCATCAGCCGTGGGGGGCTGGACTATGGCTACACCTTC. It translates to CAISRGGLDYGYTF.

The CDR3 region has the DNA TGTGCCAGCAGCTTAGGGGGACAGCTTTACGAGCAGTACTTC. Protein sequence: CASSLGGQLYEQYF. The chain is built from TRBV11-2 and TRBJ2-7; TRBD1 aligns across 7 bases. J gave up 4 bases and V 1 base, and 4 bases lay outside the gene matches. The CDR3 consists of 14 residues. Germline assignment: CDR1 SGHAT and CDR2 FQNNGV.

This clonotype was counted between two and nine times. The J gene is TRBJ2-1, the V gene TRBV12-3 or TRBV12-4, with a possible D match to TRBD2 (5 bases). Trimming left V 6 bases short and J 9 bases short, with 12 bases between. The CDR3 totals 12 residues. The chain's CDR3 is CASSFGESEQFF. CDR3 nucleotides: TGTGCCAGCAGCTTTGGGGAGTCTGAGCAGTTCTTC.

This clonotype was counted ten times or more. The J gene is TRBJ2-3, the V gene TRBV29-1, with 9 bases that match TRBD1. With V trimmed by 4 bases and J by 3 bases, 5 bases remained unmatched. CDR3 length: 14 amino acids. Looked up from germline, CDR1 is SQVTM and CDR2 is ANQGSEA. CDR3 coding DNA: TGCAGCGTTGGGGGGACAGGGTGGACAGATACGCAGTATTTT. Translation: CSVGGTGWTDTQYF.

This clonotype has ten or more counts. V is TRBV9 and J is TRBJ2-3, with TRBD2 as a possible D gene (6 bases). Germline loops: CDR1 SGDLS, CDR2 YYNGEE. This CDR3 region has 15 residues. The V gene lost 3 bases and the J gene lost 0 bases, with 11 bases spanning the gap. The CDR3 coding sequence is TGTGCCAGCAGCGCGAGCGGGCCTAGCACAGATACGCAGTATTTT. This translates into CASSASGPSTDTQYF.

The rearrangement links TRBV3-1 to TRBJ2-1; 9 bases are shared with TRBD2. The CDR3 length is 16 residues. From germline, CDR1 is LGHDT and CDR2 YNNKEL (reference sequence). The V segment lost 4 bases and the J segment 0 bases; nucleotides outside the gene matches: 4. CDR3 protein: CASSPIAGASYNEQFF. In nucleotides, the CDR3 is TGTGCCAGCAGCCCTATAGCGGGGGCCTCCTACAATGAGCAGTTCTTC.

This clonotype has at least ten counts. The V and J genes are TRBV6-2 or TRBV6-3 and TRBJ2-5; 7 nucleotides align to TRBD2. CDR1 is MNHEY, CDR2 SVGEGT, per germline. The CDR3 loop spans 16 amino acids. Trimming took 2 bases from V and 2 from J; bases not matched to a gene: 8. CDR3 nucleotides: TGTGCCAGCAGTTACGGGCTGCTAGCGGCACAAGAGACCCAGTACTTC. Protein sequence: CASSYGLLAAQETQYF.

This clonotype was recorded many times. The rearrangement joins TRBV6-5 to TRBJ1-1, with TRBD1 as a possible D gene (6 bases). This CDR3 has 13 residues. Germline V gene sequence: CDR1 MNHEY, CDR2 SVGAGI. Trimming cost V 2 bases and J 8 bases, with 12 bases left between them. CDR3 in amino acids: CASSYRRGGEAFF. CDR3 sequence (DNA): TGTGCCAGCAGTTACCGGAGGGGGGGCGAAGCTTTCTTT.

This clonotype was counted ten times or more. This rearrangement joins TRBV5-1 to TRBJ2-7; possible D gene TRBD2, 6 bases. Germline V CDR1 and CDR2: SGHRS, YFSETQ. The CDR3 is 13 amino acids. V shed 4 bases and J shed 7 bases, with 15 bases lying between them. In nucleotides, the CDR3 is TGCGCCAGCAGCCTAGACTTGAGCGGGGAGCAGTACTTC. This encodes CASSLDLSGEQYF.

This clonotype was observed a handful of times. The rearrangement uses TRBV11-3 and TRBJ2-5; maybe TRBD1 (5 bases). Trimming removed 1 base from V and 2 bases from J, with 11 bases in between. The CDR3 loop spans 15 amino acids. The germline V gene encodes CDR1 SGHNT and CDR2 YENEEA. This chain's CDR3 is CASSLGRERQETQYF. The DNA of the CDR3 is TGTGCCAGCAGCTTAGGCAGGGAAAGGCAAGAGACCCAGTACTTC.

This clonotype occurred many times. This chain links TRBV5-5 with TRBJ1-6; no definite D call. Germline values: CDR1 SGHKS, CDR2 YYEKEE (reference sequence). The length of the CDR3 is 15 residues. V gave up 5 bases and J gave up 3 bases, with 12 bases separating them. CDR3 nucleotide sequence: TGTGCCAGCAGGGCTGGCGGAAGCTATAATTCACCCCTCCACTTT. Translation gives CASRAGGSYNSPLHF.

This clonotype was picked up many times. The chain has TRBV5-1 and TRBJ2-1; D is perhaps TRBD2 (5 bases). The CDR3 is 13 amino acids. V lost 4 bases to trimming and J lost 4 bases, with 9 bases between them. CDR1 is SGHRS and CDR2 is YFSETQ in the germline V gene. In DNA, the CDR3 is TGCGCCAGCAGCAAGGACTGGTACAATGAGCAGTTCTTC. Protein sequence: CASSKDWYNEQFF.

The chain carries TRBV7-2 and TRBJ1-2, with unresolved D. The CDR3 runs to 14 residues. Germline V CDR1 and CDR2: SGHTA, FQGNSA. V was pared by 6 bases and J by 0 bases, with 11 bases between. CDR3 in amino acids: CASSRESSNYGYTF. Here the CDR3 DNA reads TGTGCCAGCAGTCGGGAGTCCTCTAACTATGGCTACACCTTC.

The J gene is TRBJ2-7, the V gene TRBV4-1; D may correspond to TRBD1 or TRBD2 (5 bases each). CDR1 and CDR2 from the germline V gene are MGHRA and YSYEKL. The CDR3 is 16 residues long. With 0 bases removed from V and 1 base from J, the gap between germline ends came to 13 bases. CDR3 amino acids: CASSQDSGLASYEQYF. CDR3 DNA sequence: TGCGCCAGCAGCCAAGATTCGGGGCTAGCATCCTACGAGCAGTACTTC.

This clonotype was observed a handful of times. The V gene is TRBV2, the J gene TRBJ1-5; tentative D call: TRBD1 (6 bases). CDR3 length: 14 residues. The V gene lost 7 bases and the J gene lost 4 bases, with 14 bases spanning the gap. Germline V gene data show CDR1 as SNHLY and CDR2 as FYNNEI. This CDR3 is CASTGQGNNQPQHF. CDR3 bases: TGTGCCAGCACCGGCCAGGGGAATAATCAGCCCCAGCATTTT.

Turning to this clonotype: A much larger clone lies a single base off, so this may be a read error. This chain links TRBV24-1 with TRBJ2-2; 7 bases fit TRBD2. CDR1 and CDR2 from the germline V gene are KGHDR and SFDVKD. CDR3 length: 15 amino acids. As DNA, the CDR3 is TGTGCCACCAGTGATGGCGGGAGAGGTACCGGGGAGCTGTATTTT. This encodes CATSDGGRGTGELYF.

This clonotype came up a few times. The chain has TRBV2 and TRBJ2-7; weak D call: TRBD2 (7 bases). Germline V CDR1 and CDR2: SNHLY, FYNNEI. Trimming left V 1 base short and J 2 bases short, with 12 bases between. This CDR3 has 15 residues. As DNA, the CDR3 is TGTGCCAGCAGTGAAGGCGGGGGCCGTACCTACGAGCAGTACTTC. Translation gives CASSEGGGRTYEQYF.

This clonotype appeared many times. This rearrangement joins TRBV12-3 or TRBV12-4 to TRBJ1-5; TRBD1 aligns across 9 bases. The ends lost 6 bases at V and 6 bases at J; junction bases unmatched: 9. The length of the CDR3 is 15 residues. CDR3 nucleotide sequence: TGTGCCAGCAGCCGCACAGGGGGCGTCGGTCAGCCCCAGCATTTT. Translating gives CASSRTGGVGQPQHF.